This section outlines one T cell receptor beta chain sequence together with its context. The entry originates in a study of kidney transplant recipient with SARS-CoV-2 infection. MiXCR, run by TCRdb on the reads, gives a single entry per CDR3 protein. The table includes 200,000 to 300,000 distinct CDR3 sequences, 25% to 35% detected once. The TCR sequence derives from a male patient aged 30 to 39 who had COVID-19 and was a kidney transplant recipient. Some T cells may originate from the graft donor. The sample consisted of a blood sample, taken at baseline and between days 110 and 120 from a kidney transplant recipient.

The CDR3 DNA reads as TGTGCCGGCAGATTAGCAATAGCTACAGTCATGCAAGGTACGCAGTATTTT. Its protein product is CAGRLAIATVMQGTQYF. V gene TRBV21-1 combines with J gene TRBJ2-3. TRBV21-1 is assigned pseudogene status. The CDR3 length is 17 residues.